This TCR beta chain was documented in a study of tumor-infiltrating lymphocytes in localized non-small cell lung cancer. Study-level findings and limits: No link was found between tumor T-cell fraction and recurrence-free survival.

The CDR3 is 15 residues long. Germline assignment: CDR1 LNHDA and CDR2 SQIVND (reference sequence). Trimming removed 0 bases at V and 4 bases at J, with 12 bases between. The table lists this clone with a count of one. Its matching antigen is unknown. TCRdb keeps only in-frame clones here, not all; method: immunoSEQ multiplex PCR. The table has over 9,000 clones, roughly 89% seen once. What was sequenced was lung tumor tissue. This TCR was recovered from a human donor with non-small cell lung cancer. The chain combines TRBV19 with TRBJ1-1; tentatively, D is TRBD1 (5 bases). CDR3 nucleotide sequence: TGTGCCAGTAGTATAGAGCCGGGTGGGACCACTGAAGCTTTCTTT. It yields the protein CASSIEPGGTTEAFF.